This TCR beta chain was sequenced for a study of shared clonotypes between healthy human individuals. CD8 cells classed as naive were CD45RO-negative and positively selected for CCR7, excluding terminally differentiated effector memory CD45RA+ cells. General study results and limits: Between four donors, naive CD4 clonotypes were shared at a level of approximately 5%.

The CDR3 spans 15 residues. V lost 5 bases, J lost 5 bases, and 19 bases lay in between. Germline V gives CDR1 PRHDT, CDR2 FYEKMQ (reference sequence). A word on this clone: Its specificity is unknown.

Sequencing used immunoSEQ multiplex PCR; TCRdb keeps in-frame clones, though not all of them. This table has around 2,000,000 clones, about 95% appearing once. V gene TRBV13 combines with J gene TRBJ2-7; D gene ambiguous. Source material: naive CD8+ T cells sorted from blood. This TCR was sampled from a man between 18 and 35 years old in good health. DNA of the CDR3: TGTGCCAGCAGCCAGTCAGACGACAAGAACGACGAGCAGTACTTC. This sequence encodes CASSQSDDKNDEQYF. The full variable domain, with the rest looked up from reference TRBV13 and TRBJ2-7, is AAGVIQSPRHLIKEKRETATLKCYPIPRHDTVYWYQQGPGQDPQFLISFYEKMQSDKGSIPDRFSAQQFSDYHSELNMSSLELGDSALYFCASSQSDDKNDEQYFGPGTRLTVT.